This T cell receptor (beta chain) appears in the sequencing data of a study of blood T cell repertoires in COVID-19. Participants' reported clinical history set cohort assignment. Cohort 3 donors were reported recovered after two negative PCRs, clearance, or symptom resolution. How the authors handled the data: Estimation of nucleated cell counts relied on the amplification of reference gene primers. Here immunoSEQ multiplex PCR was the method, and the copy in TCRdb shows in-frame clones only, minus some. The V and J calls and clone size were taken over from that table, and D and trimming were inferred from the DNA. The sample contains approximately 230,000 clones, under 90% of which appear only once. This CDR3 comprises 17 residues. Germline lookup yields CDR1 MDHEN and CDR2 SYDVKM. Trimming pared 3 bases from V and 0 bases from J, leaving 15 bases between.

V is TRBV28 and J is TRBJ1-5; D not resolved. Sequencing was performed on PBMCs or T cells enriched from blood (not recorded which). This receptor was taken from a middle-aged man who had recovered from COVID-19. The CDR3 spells CASSFLEGRLSNQPQHF. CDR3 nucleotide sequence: TGTGCCAGCAGTTTCTTGGAGGGAAGACTTAGCAATCAGCCCCAGCATTTT.